This T cell receptor beta chain was found in a study of blood T cell repertoires in COVID-19. Study in general: The United States, Italy and Spain supplied acute and convalescent COVID-19 samples.

Some clones are missing from TCRdb's copy, which holds only in-frame ones; the method was immunoSEQ multiplex PCR. The table has over 200,000 clones, more than 85% seen once. CDR1 and CDR2 from the germline V gene are MNHGY and SAAAGT. The germline V and J ends were trimmed by 0 bases and 8 bases, with 16 bases remaining between them. This CDR3 is built from 15 residues. This rearrangement joins TRBV6-8 to TRBJ1-2; the D is unclear. The sequenced sample consisted of peripheral blood. The receptor comes from a man aged 60 to 75 with COVID-19, enrolled during active disease. The CDR3 region is CASSYSIPGMEGYTF. As DNA, the CDR3 is TGTGCCAGCAGTTACTCGATTCCGGGAATGGAGGGCTACACCTTC.